This TCR beta chain was identified during a study of T cell repertoires in cytomegalovirus infection. Across the whole study: Based on public TCR beta signatures, there were indications of CMV infection and of a matching HLA type. Regarding the study as a whole: Adding up the frequency of public TCR beta families identified people who carried CMV plus the relevant HLA.

The junction had 13 bases not matched to a gene; V was cut back by 3 bases and J by 6 bases. CDR1 MNHEY and CDR2 SMNVEV come from the germline V gene (reference sequence). There are 16 residues in the CDR3. This clonotype was seen only a few times. The target antigen is unknown. Using its own MiXCR run on the reads, TCRdb lists one record per CDR3 protein. The sample contains some 800,000 distinct CDR3 sequences, around 29% of which appear only once. The origin of this receptor is a human donor in good health (CMV status not recorded). Some clones in this sample may be carry-over from other donors' samples. Sequenced here: cultured CD8+ T cells from PBMCs, sampled from culture after CMV antigen stimulation. The chain couples TRBV27 to TRBJ1-1, with 7 positions matching TRBD1. CDR3 sequence: CASSFFPDRVDSEAFF. In DNA form, the CDR3 reads TGTGCCAGCAGTTTTTTTCCCGACAGGGTCGATTCTGAAGCTTTCTTT.